A selection of T cell receptor beta chains follows, all from one sample in a study of shared clonotypes between healthy human individuals. The table came from immunoSEQ multiplex PCR; TCRdb's copy has only in-frame clones and leaves some out. The sample consists of approximately 2,300,000 clones, 85% to 95% of them appearing once. The specimen sequenced was naive CD4+ T cells from PBMCs. These receptor sequences come from a man younger than 35 in good health. Some clones in this sample may be carry-over from other donors' samples. The conserved cysteine and the conserved F or W are not part of the CDR3 here.

v_call	j_call	cdr3_aa
TRBV4-3	TRBJ2-1	ASSQDRWLPGDEQF
TRBV10-3	TRBJ1-1	AINYGMNTEAF
TRBV18	TRBJ2-1	ASSPPGTSGNNEQF
TRBV5-1	TRBJ1-1	ASSLEQGSTEAF
TRBV29-1	TRBJ1-5	SAISQGGSNQPQH
TRBV2	TRBJ2-7	ASSHNRGDGYEQY
TRBV9	TRBJ1-3	ASSVNSHSGNTIY
TRBV27	TRBJ2-1	ASSSLRDPLSEQF
TRBV5-1	TRBJ2-1	ASSRGESSYNEQF
TRBV25-1	TRBJ1-6	ASSGTGTVNNSPLH
TRBV5-4	TRBJ2-1	ASSLGGLAGVNEQF
TRBV5-1	TRBJ1-3	ASSLVPEGSGNTIY
TRBV18	TRBJ1-5	ASSPGLPQPQH
TRBV5-1	TRBJ1-1	ASSLWGDREAF
TRBV18	TRBJ2-1	ASSRSTSGNYNEQF
TRBV5-1	TRBJ2-4	ASSLEPDRGGNIQY
TRBV18	TRBJ1-1	ASSPGGNTEAF
TRBV4-2	TRBJ2-7	ASSQDPHLTGPSYEQY
TRBV7-3	TRBJ2-2	ASSPTLGRTTGELF
TRBV28	TRBJ1-2	ASSLPDRPNGYT
TRBV11-2	TRBJ2-7	ASSLRREVYETRYEQY
TRBV6-6	TRBJ2-1	ASSLVESLYNEQF
TRBV5-1	TRBJ2-2	ASSFFGGSPNTGELF